A selection of T cell receptor beta chains follows, all from one sample in a study of cytomegalovirus exposure and HLA in healthy donors. Repertoires were generated with immunoSEQ multiplex PCR, while TCRdb's copy carries only in-frame clones and drops some. The sample has around 140,000 clones; 8.5% to 10% are singletons. Sequencing was performed on PBMCs. These receptors originate from a man aged 45-65 years in good health and CMV-seronegative. CDR3s include the opening cysteine and the closing phenylalanine or tryptophan. A D gene is named only where the DNA matches it firmly.

>TRBJ2-1|NA|TRBV7-2
CASSLATGQQFF
>TRBJ1-1|NA|TRBV7-9
CASSLTENTEAFF
>TRBJ1-2|TRBD1|TRBV29-1
CSVGDRGGYGYTF
>TRBJ1-5|NA|TRBV4-1
CASSQGRGRQNQPQHF
>TRBJ1-3|NA|TRBV5-1
CASSPNTGGGNTIYF
>TRBJ1-3|NA|TRBV18
CASKDDRRNSGNTIYF
>TRBJ2-3|TRBD2|TRBV28
CASSPPGLAGGTTDTQYF
>TRBJ1-5|NA|TRBV28
CASSLRTDRNQPQHF
>TRBJ1-2|TRBD1|TRBV7-2
CASSPGQGWYGYTF
>TRBJ1-2|NA|TRBV28
CASSPHRSGYTF
>TRBJ1-1|NA|TRBV11-2
CASSLRGRNTEAFF
>TRBJ1-5|NA|TRBV25-1
CASSATGNNQPQHF
>TRBJ1-2|NA|TRBV30
CAWRINFYGYTF
>TRBJ2-5|NA|TRBV5-1
CASSLRVETQYF
>TRBJ2-2|NA|TRBV30
CAWRVLNTGELFF
>TRBJ2-5|NA|TRBV7-7
CASSPGLGEGETQYF